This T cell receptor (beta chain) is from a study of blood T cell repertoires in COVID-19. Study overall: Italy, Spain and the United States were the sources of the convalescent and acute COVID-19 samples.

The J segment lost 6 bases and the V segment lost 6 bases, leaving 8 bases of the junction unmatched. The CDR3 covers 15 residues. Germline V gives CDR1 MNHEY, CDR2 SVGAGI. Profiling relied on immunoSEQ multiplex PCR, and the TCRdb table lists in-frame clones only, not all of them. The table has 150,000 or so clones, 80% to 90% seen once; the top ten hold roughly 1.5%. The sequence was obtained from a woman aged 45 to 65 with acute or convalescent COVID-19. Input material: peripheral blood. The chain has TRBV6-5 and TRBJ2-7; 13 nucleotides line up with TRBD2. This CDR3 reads CASRGTSGGAFEQYF. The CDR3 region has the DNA TGTGCCAGCAGAGGAACTAGCGGGGGGGCCTTCGAGCAGTACTTC.